Below, 3 T cell receptor beta chains from the same sample are listed, as sequenced in a study of cytomegalovirus exposure and HLA in healthy donors. The PCR was carried out with 60 Vbeta primers and 13 Jbeta primers. Clones were read by immunoSEQ multiplex PCR, and TCRdb kept only the in-frame ones, dropping some. The sample has about 180,000 clones; about 80% are singletons. The sequenced sample was PBMCs. The receptors were sampled from a woman in her thirties in good health and CMV-seronegative.

The chain links TRBV5-6 to TRBJ2-1, with D perhaps matching TRBD1 (6 bases). The CDR3 is made up of 12 amino acids. The ends were cut back, 4 bases at V and 6 bases at J, with 8 bases in the middle. Germline CDR1 SGHDT, CDR2 YYEEEE. The CDR3 DNA sequence: TGTGCCAGCAGCCCAGGGGTCAATGAGCAGTTCTTC. Its translation: CASSPGVNEQFF.

V usage is TRBV6-5 and J usage is TRBJ2-5, with a tentative D call TRBD2 (5 bases). Per germline, CDR1 MNHEY and CDR2 SVGAGI. This CDR3 has 16 residues. V lost 0 bases and J lost 2, with 13 bases in between. CDR3 loop: CASSYSASPVQETQYF. The DNA of the CDR3 is TGTGCCAGCAGTTACTCTGCTAGCCCCGTTCAAGAGACCCAGTACTTC.

This clone has only one observation. The V gene is TRBV28, the J gene TRBJ2-5; 7 bases are shared with TRBD2. V dropped 2 bases and J dropped 1; count of bases not matched to a gene: 7. Germline V gene sequence: CDR1 MDHEN, CDR2 SYDVKM. CDR3 length equals 16 residues. CDR3 region: CASSLVASGSQETQYF. The CDR3 region has the DNA TGTGCCAGCAGTTTAGTGGCTAGCGGATCCCAAGAGACCCAGTACTTC.